This T cell receptor beta chain comes out of a study of T cell responses to AZD1222 COVID-19 vaccine. Some clones are missing from TCRdb's copy, which holds only in-frame ones; the method was immunoSEQ multiplex PCR. Altogether approximately 93,000 clones are present, 89% being singletons, with the ten largest covering 5% to 6%. V lost 2 bases to trimming and J lost 8 bases, with 4 bases between them. The CDR3 spans 12 residues. The receptor's source is an adult who received the AZD1222 COVID-19 vaccine. V usage is TRBV12-3 or TRBV12-4 and J usage is TRBJ1-6, with unresolved D. Source: peripheral blood, taken 28 days after the second AZD1222 dose. The CDR3 spells CASSLRYSPLHF. For the CDR3, the DNA is TGTGCCAGCAGTTTAAGATATTCACCCCTCCACTTT.